The 5 T cell receptor beta chains given below trace back to one sample, sequenced in a study of T cells after posttransplantation cyclophosphamide. The assay was immunoSEQ multiplex PCR, and TCRdb's table has in-frame clones only and misses some. The sample has about 9,200 clones, approximately 89% seen once. The material sequenced was memory CD4+ T cells sorted from PBMCs. The receptor set was obtained from a woman aged 55-69 years in good health, CMV-negative, and a related stem cell transplant donor.

The chain uses TRBV29-1 and TRBJ1-1; D is uncertain. V gave up 4 bases and J gave up 5 bases, with 11 bases separating them. This CDR3 contains 12 residues. The V gene's germline CDR1 is SQVTM and CDR2 ANQGSEA. CDR3 DNA: TGCAGCGTTGCGGTCGGGAAAACTGAAGCTTTCTTT. Translation gives CSVAVGKTEAFF.

The rearrangement links TRBV28 to TRBJ1-5, with TRBD1 matching 8 bases. Losses at the gene ends were 2 bases for V and 7 bases for J; bases not matched to a gene: 4. Germline V gene data show CDR1 as MDHEN and CDR2 as SYDVKM. CDR3 length: 14 amino acids. The CDR3 DNA reads TGTGCCAGCAGTTTAGGGACAGGAAGCCAGCCCCAGCATTTT. This codes for CASSLGTGSQPQHF.

This clone appeared once. The rearrangement joins TRBV7-2 to TRBJ2-3, with D perhaps matching TRBD1 (6 bases). CDR1 and CDR2 (germline): SGHTA, FQGNSA. This CDR3 has 12 amino acids. Trimming cost V 5 bases and J 13 bases, with 16 bases left between them. CDR3 bases: TGTGCCAGCAGCCCTCGGGACACCCCTGAGTATTTT. As protein: CASSPRDTPEYF.

This chain joins TRBV5-1 and TRBJ2-1; no definite D call. Trimming left V 5 bases short and J 4 bases short, with 19 bases between. Germline V gives CDR1 SGHRS, CDR2 YFSETQ. This CDR3 comprises 16 residues. CDR3 coding DNA: TGCGCCAGCAGTTACGGCGGCTCTTACCCTTACAATGAGCAGTTCTTC. This sequence encodes CASSYGGSYPYNEQFF.

Worth noting for this clone: One end of the junction is discordant with germline, which a read error may explain. Other DNA sequences in the sample encode the same CDR3. The chain uses TRBV28 and TRBJ1-6, with D hard to call. The length of the CDR3 is 13 residues. Germline V gene data show CDR1 as MDHEN and CDR2 as SYDVKM. CDR3 in DNA: TGTGCCAGCAGTCCCCCGTATAATTCCCCCCTCCACTTT. Amino acid sequence: CASSPPYNSPLHF.